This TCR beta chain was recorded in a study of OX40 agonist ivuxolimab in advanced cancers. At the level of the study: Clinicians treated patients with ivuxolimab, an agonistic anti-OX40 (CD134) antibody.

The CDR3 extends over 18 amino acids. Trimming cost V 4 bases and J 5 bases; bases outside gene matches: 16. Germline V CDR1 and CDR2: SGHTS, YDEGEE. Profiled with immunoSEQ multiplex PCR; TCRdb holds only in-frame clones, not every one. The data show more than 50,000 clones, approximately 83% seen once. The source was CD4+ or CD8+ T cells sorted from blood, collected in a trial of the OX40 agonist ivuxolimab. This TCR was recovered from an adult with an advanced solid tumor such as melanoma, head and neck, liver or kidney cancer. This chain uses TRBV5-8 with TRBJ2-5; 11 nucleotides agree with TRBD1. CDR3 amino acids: CASSLGQGVADEMETQYF. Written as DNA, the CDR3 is TGTGCCAGCAGCCTGGGACAGGGGGTTGCGGACGAGATGGAGACCCAGTACTTC.